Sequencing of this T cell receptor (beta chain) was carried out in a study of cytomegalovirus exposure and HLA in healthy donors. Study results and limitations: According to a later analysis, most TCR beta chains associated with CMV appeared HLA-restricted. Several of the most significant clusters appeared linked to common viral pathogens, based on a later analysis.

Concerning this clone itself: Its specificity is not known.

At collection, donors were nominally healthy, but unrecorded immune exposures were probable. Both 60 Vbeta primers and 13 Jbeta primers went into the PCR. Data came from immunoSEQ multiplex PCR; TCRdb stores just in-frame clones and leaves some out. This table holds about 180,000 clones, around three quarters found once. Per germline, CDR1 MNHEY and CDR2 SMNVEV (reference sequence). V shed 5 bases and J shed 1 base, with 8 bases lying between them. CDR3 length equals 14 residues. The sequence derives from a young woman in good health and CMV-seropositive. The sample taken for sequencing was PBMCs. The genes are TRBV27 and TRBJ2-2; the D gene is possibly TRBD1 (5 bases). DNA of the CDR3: TGTGCCAGCAGTCCTAGGGGGAACACCGGGGAGCTGTTTTTT. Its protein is CASSPRGNTGELFF.